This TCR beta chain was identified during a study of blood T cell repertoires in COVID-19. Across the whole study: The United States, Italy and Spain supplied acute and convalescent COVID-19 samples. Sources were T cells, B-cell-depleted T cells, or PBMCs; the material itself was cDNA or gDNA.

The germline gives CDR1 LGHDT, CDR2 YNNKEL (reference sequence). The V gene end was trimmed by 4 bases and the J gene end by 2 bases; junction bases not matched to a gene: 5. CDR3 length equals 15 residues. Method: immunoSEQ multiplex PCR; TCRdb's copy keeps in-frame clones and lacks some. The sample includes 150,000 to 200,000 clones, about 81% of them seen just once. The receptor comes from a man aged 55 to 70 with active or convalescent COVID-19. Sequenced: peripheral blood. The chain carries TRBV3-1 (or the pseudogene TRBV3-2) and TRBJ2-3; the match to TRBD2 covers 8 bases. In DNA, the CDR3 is TGTGCCAGCAGCCGTGGACTAGCTTACACAGATACGCAGTATTTT. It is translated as CASSRGLAYTDTQYF.